This is a list of T cell receptor beta chains from one sample in a study of blood T cells in healthy people across ages. TCRdb called the 5' RACE reads again in MiXCR, with one record for every CDR3 protein. The sample consists of more than 650,000 distinct CDR3 sequences, about 53% of them appearing once. The sequencing sample was made of blood. The origin of the receptors is a man older than 75 in good health. CDR3s include the opening cysteine and the closing phenylalanine or tryptophan. The order of the fields is J gene, clone size, D gene, V gene, CDR3 protein, CDR3 DNA. The D gene is left open where the match is weak. Part of the rows lack a size; the others show once, few, many or a class for expanded clones.

>TRBJ1-4|NA|NA|TRBV10-3
CAISDRHNEKLFF
TGTGCCATCAGTGACCGACATAATGAAAAACTGTTTTTT
>TRBJ2-3|NA|NA|TRBV20-1
CSARAVPSTDTQYF
TGCAGTGCTAGAGCGGTCCCTAGCACAGATACGCAGTATTTT
>TRBJ2-7|once|NA|TRBV6-1
CASSEDTGPHYEQYF
TGTGCCAGCAGTGAAGATACAGGGCCACACTACGAGCAGTACTTC
>TRBJ2-1|few|NA|TRBV29-1
CSVEDTADNEQFF
TGCAGCGTTGAAGATACTGCAGACAATGAGCAGTTCTTC
>TRBJ2-1|NA|NA|TRBV29-1
CSVVGQGSYNEQFF
TGCAGCGTTGTTGGTCAGGGGTCCTACAATGAGCAGTTCTTC
>TRBJ2-1|many|TRBD2|TRBV5-1
CASSGTSGSKNEQFF
TGCGCCAGCAGCGGGACTAGCGGGAGTAAGAATGAGCAGTTCTTC
>TRBJ2-3|NA|NA|TRBV6-2/TRBV6-3
CASSYSSADTQYF
TGTGCCAGCAGTTACTCCTCGGCGGATACGCAGTATTTT
>TRBJ2-5|few|NA|TRBV11-2
CASSYGSMETQYF
TGTGCCAGCAGCTACGGGAGTATGGAGACCCAGTACTTC
>TRBJ2-5|once|NA|TRBV5-5
CASSIREYQETQYF
TGTGCCAGCTCCATTCGCGAGTACCAAGAGACCCAGTACTTC
>TRBJ2-3|NA|TRBD1|TRBV20-1
CSARETKDRRTQYF
TGCAGTGCTAGAGAGACAAAGGACAGGCGGACGCAGTATTTT
>TRBJ1-2|NA|NA|TRBV4-1
CASSPMGTGSYTF
TGCGCCAGCAGCCCAATGGGGACGGGGAGCTACACCTTC
>TRBJ1-1|NA|NA|TRBV3-1
CASSPLGSGGGEAFF
TGTGCCAGCAGCCCCTTAGGAAGTGGGGGAGGTGAAGCTTTCTTT
>TRBJ2-5|few|NA|TRBV20-1
CSATPGSYQETQYF
TGCAGTGCAACCCCCGGGTCGTACCAAGAGACCCAGTACTTC
>TRBJ2-1|NA|NA|TRBV7-2
CASSRPLGSYNEQFF
TGTGCCAGCAGCCGCCCCCTGGGCTCCTACAATGAGCAGTTCTTC
>TRBJ2-1|NA|TRBD1|TRBV11-3
CASSLGGDRQNEQFF
TGTGCCAGCAGCTTAGGGGGGGACAGGCAAAATGAGCAGTTCTTC
>TRBJ2-5|few|NA|TRBV29-1
CSVRPPGTAPETQYF
TGCAGCGTTAGACCACCCGGGACGGCCCCAGAGACCCAGTACTTC
>TRBJ2-1|few|NA|TRBV10-3
CAISEGGHGEQFF
TGTGCCATCAGTGAAGGGGGGCATGGTGAGCAGTTCTTC
>TRBJ1-4|few|NA|TRBV20-1
CSARSQGNEKLFF
TGCAGTGCTAGGTCTCAGGGTAATGAAAAACTGTTTTTT
>TRBJ1-4|NA|NA|TRBV14
CASSPPGRGEKLFF
TGTGCCAGCAGCCCCCCGGGCAGGGGAGAAAAACTGTTTTTT
>TRBJ2-1|NA|TRBD1|TRBV20-1
CSAQGQGQSYYEQFF
TGCAGTGCTCAGGGACAGGGTCAATCTTACTATGAGCAGTTCTTC
>TRBJ2-1|NA|TRBD2|TRBV10-3
CAISGGTSGILLSYNEQFF
TGTGCCATCAGCGGCGGGACTAGCGGGATTCTCCTTTCTTACAATGAGCAGTTCTTC
>TRBJ1-5|once|TRBD1|TRBV28
CASSTTGVPQHF
TGTGCCAGCAGCACTACAGGGGTGCCCCAGCATTTT
>TRBJ2-5|NA|NA|TRBV12-5
CASGAGRGGQETQYF
TGTGCTAGTGGTGCGGGGAGAGGGGGCCAAGAGACCCAGTACTTC
>TRBJ2-5|few|NA|TRBV24-1
CATSDSGGGQQETQYF
TGTGCCACCAGTGATTCCGGGGGTGGGCAGCAAGAGACCCAGTACTTC
>TRBJ2-1|few|NA|TRBV27
CASTRGSYNEQFF
TGTGCCAGCACTAGAGGCTCCTACAATGAGCAGTTCTTC
>TRBJ2-6|NA|NA|TRBV15
CATSQSGASGANVLTF
TGTGCCACCTCTCAGTCAGGGGCTTCTGGGGCCAACGTCCTGACTTTC
>TRBJ2-4|once|TRBD1|TRBV28
CASTLTGGVNIQYF
TGTGCCAGCACCCTGACAGGGGGAGTGAACATTCAGTACTTC
>TRBJ2-1|NA|NA|TRBV3-1
CASSLRDGSEQFF
TGTGCCAGCAGCCTAAGGGACGGTTCTGAGCAGTTCTTC
>TRBJ2-7|NA|NA|TRBV27
CASANNFNRLEVYEQYF
TGTGCCAGCGCAAATAATTTTAACAGGTTAGAGGTTTACGAGCAGTACTTC
>TRBJ2-1|few|NA|TRBV29-1
CSVVLYNEQFF
TGCAGCGTGGTTCTCTACAATGAGCAGTTCTTC
>TRBJ2-1|NA|NA|TRBV4-1
CARGPGVDCYNEQFF
TGCGCCAGAGGCCCCGGGGTTGATTGCTACAATGAGCAGTTCTTC
>TRBJ2-1|many|NA|TRBV11-2
CASSATPGNEQFF
TGTGCCAGCAGCGCGACCCCAGGGAATGAGCAGTTCTTC
>TRBJ2-7|NA|NA|TRBV24-1
CATSDQTGSYNEQYF
TGTGCCACCAGTGATCAGACAGGCTCCTACAATGAGCAGTACTTC
>TRBJ2-7|NA|TRBD2|TRBV18
CASSRSSGTSGIYEQYF
TGTGCCAGCTCACGGAGTTCCGGGACTAGCGGAATTTACGAGCAGTACTTC
>TRBJ1-1|NA|NA|TRBV6-6
CASSYEEDTEAFF
TGTGCCAGCAGTTACGAAGAGGACACTGAAGCTTTCTTT
>TRBJ2-1|NA|TRBD1|TRBV25-1
CASTTGRGNEQFF
TGTGCCAGCACGACAGGGCGAGGCAATGAGCAGTTCTTC
>TRBJ2-5|NA|TRBD2|TRBV5-1
CASSFGTSGLQETQYF
TGCGCCAGCAGCTTCGGGACTAGCGGTTTACAAGAGACCCAGTACTTC
>TRBJ2-1|few|NA|TRBV20-1
CSARDASWGNEQFF
TGCAGTGCTAGAGATGCTAGCTGGGGGAATGAGCAGTTCTTC
>TRBJ2-1|NA|NA|TRBV7-9
CASSFVRGPSYNEQFF
TGTGCCAGCAGCTTCGTACGCGGACCCTCTTACAATGAGCAGTTCTTC
>TRBJ2-3|few|NA|TRBV24-1
CATSDPDSGAYF
TGTGCCACCAGTGACCCCGACTCGGGCGCGTATTTT
>TRBJ1-1|NA|NA|TRBV2
CASTGPITEAFF
TGTGCCAGCACAGGCCCGATCACTGAAGCTTTCTTT
>TRBJ2-5|NA|TRBD1|TRBV9
CASSAVGQTSNEQYF
TGTGCCAGCAGCGCAGTGGGACAGACATCCAATGAGCAGTACTTC
>TRBJ2-3|NA|TRBD2|TRBV2
CASSPGLAGGSRYAYF
TGTGCCAGCAGTCCTGGACTAGCGGGAGGGAGCAGATACGCGTATTTT
>TRBJ1-1|NA|NA|TRBV7-2
CATRRGASMNTEAFF
TGTGCCACCCGAAGGGGGGCGTCCATGAACACTGAAGCTTTCTTT
>TRBJ2-3|few|TRBD1|TRBV7-2
CASSFGQGGRDAYF
TGTGCCAGCAGCTTTGGACAGGGGGGCAGAGACGCGTATTTT
>TRBJ2-3|NA|TRBD2|TRBV7-2
CASSTVAGLNTDTQYF
TGTGCCAGCAGCACCGTAGCGGGACTCAACACAGATACGCAGTATTTT
>TRBJ2-1|NA|TRBD2|TRBV4-2
CASSQRVNSGSGANEQFF
TGTGCCAGCAGCCAGCGGGTGAATAGCGGGAGTGGAGCGAATGAGCAGTTCTTC
>TRBJ2-7|once|TRBD1|TRBV12-3/TRBV12-4
CASSSPQGAIYEQYF
TGTGCCAGCAGTTCTCCTCAGGGGGCGATCTACGAGCAGTACTTC
>TRBJ2-7|NA|NA|TRBV20-1
CSGGQGLYEQYF
TGCAGTGGGGGGCAGGGACTTTACGAGCAGTACTTC
>TRBJ2-1|NA|TRBD2|TRBV2
CARKGLADYNEQFF
TGTGCCCGTAAAGGACTAGCGGATTACAATGAGCAGTTCTTC
>TRBJ2-7|NA|TRBD1|TRBV5-5
CASSWDRGAYEQYF
TGTGCCAGCAGCTGGGACAGGGGGGCCTACGAGCAGTACTTC
>TRBJ1-1|NA|NA|TRBV27
CASSLGQRNTEAFF
TGTGCCAGCAGTTTAGGACAGCGGAACACTGAAGCTTTCTTT
>TRBJ2-4|NA|NA|TRBV6-5
CASSYGPEKNIQYF
TGTGCCAGCAGTTACGGGCCAGAGAAAAACATTCAGTACTTC
>TRBJ2-6|NA|NA|TRBV20-1
CTRWGLTF
TGCACCCGGTGGGGCCTGACTTTC
>TRBJ1-1|NA|NA|TRBV9
CASGMGPSGTEAFF
TGTGCCAGCGGAATGGGCCCGTCGGGAACTGAAGCTTTCTTT
>TRBJ2-7|NA|NA|TRBV21-1
CASTCPDRGQAEQYF
TGTGCCAGCACCTGCCCCGACAGGGGGCAAGCCGAGCAGTACTTC